The 6 T cell receptor beta chains listed next were all sequenced from one sample in a study of shared clonotypes between healthy human individuals. The protocol was immunoSEQ multiplex PCR, while the TCRdb copy is restricted to in-frame clones and leaves out a portion. The sample holds 2 million to 2.5 million clones, around 90% seen once. The sequencing input was naive CD4+ T cells from PBMCs. The subset denotes: CD45RA+ positively selected. The receptor set was obtained from a man aged 18 to 35 in good health. Some clones in this sample may be carry-over from other donors' samples.

The chain has TRBV28 and TRBJ1-2; 9 nucleotides line up with TRBD1. Germline CDR1 MDHEN, CDR2 SYDVKM. CDR3 length equals 15 residues. The ends lost 5 bases at V and 4 bases at J; junction bases unmatched: 8. The CDR3 here is CASSRSDRGFYGYTF. Here the CDR3 DNA reads TGTGCCAGCAGTCGATCGGACAGGGGATTCTATGGCTACACCTTC.

This clone was seen a single time. The DNA for the CDR3 is TGTGCCAGCAGCTATTCGAAACAGGGACAAGAGACCCAGTACTTC. This gives the protein CASSYSKQGQETQYF. The rearrangement joins TRBV5-4 to TRBJ2-5; the D gene is possibly TRBD1 (6 bases). The CDR3 has 15 residues. Germline V gene lookup returns CDR1 SGHNT and CDR2 YYREEE (reference sequence). V was shortened by 3 bases and J by 2 bases, with 14 bases between the two germline ends.

This chain connects TRBV9 to TRBJ1-6; perhaps TRBD1 as D (6 bases). Per germline, CDR1 SGDLS and CDR2 YYNGEE. The CDR3 is made up of 13 amino acids. Trimming pared 3 bases from V and 8 bases from J, leaving 9 bases between. CDR3 loop: CASSARTDSPLHF. The CDR3 DNA sequence: TGTGCCAGCAGCGCGAGGACAGATTCACCCCTCCACTTT.

This clone was found a few times. This chain joins TRBV10-1 and TRBJ1-5; the D gene is possibly TRBD1 (5 bases). Germline assignment: CDR1 WNHNN and CDR2 SYGVQD (reference sequence). V dropped 0 bases and J dropped 10 bases, with 10 bases sitting between them. The CDR3 runs to 13 residues. CDR3 residues: CASSESTVGPQHF. The DNA of the CDR3 is TGCGCCAGCAGTGAGTCGACAGTGGGACCCCAGCATTTT.

The rearrangement joins TRBV7-9 to TRBJ2-2, with D unclear. Germline V gene sequence: CDR1 SEHNR, CDR2 FQNEAQ (reference sequence). V was clipped by 0 bases and J by 6 bases, with 11 bases between them. There are 15 residues in the CDR3. The CDR3 nucleotides are TGTGCCAGCAGCTTAGCCCCCAGTTTGGCCGGGGAGCTGTTTTTT. Its translation: CASSLAPSLAGELFF.

The chain joins TRBV5-4 to TRBJ1-3; D perhaps matches TRBD1 (5 bases). Trimming took off 0 bases at V and 4 bases at J, with 14 bases between the two ends. The CDR3 has 16 amino acids. Germline V gene data show CDR1 as SGHNT and CDR2 as YYREEE (reference sequence). CDR3 in DNA: TGTGCCAGCAGCTTGGATGGGGCAGGGCTAGGAAACACCATATATTTT. As protein: CASSLDGAGLGNTIYF.